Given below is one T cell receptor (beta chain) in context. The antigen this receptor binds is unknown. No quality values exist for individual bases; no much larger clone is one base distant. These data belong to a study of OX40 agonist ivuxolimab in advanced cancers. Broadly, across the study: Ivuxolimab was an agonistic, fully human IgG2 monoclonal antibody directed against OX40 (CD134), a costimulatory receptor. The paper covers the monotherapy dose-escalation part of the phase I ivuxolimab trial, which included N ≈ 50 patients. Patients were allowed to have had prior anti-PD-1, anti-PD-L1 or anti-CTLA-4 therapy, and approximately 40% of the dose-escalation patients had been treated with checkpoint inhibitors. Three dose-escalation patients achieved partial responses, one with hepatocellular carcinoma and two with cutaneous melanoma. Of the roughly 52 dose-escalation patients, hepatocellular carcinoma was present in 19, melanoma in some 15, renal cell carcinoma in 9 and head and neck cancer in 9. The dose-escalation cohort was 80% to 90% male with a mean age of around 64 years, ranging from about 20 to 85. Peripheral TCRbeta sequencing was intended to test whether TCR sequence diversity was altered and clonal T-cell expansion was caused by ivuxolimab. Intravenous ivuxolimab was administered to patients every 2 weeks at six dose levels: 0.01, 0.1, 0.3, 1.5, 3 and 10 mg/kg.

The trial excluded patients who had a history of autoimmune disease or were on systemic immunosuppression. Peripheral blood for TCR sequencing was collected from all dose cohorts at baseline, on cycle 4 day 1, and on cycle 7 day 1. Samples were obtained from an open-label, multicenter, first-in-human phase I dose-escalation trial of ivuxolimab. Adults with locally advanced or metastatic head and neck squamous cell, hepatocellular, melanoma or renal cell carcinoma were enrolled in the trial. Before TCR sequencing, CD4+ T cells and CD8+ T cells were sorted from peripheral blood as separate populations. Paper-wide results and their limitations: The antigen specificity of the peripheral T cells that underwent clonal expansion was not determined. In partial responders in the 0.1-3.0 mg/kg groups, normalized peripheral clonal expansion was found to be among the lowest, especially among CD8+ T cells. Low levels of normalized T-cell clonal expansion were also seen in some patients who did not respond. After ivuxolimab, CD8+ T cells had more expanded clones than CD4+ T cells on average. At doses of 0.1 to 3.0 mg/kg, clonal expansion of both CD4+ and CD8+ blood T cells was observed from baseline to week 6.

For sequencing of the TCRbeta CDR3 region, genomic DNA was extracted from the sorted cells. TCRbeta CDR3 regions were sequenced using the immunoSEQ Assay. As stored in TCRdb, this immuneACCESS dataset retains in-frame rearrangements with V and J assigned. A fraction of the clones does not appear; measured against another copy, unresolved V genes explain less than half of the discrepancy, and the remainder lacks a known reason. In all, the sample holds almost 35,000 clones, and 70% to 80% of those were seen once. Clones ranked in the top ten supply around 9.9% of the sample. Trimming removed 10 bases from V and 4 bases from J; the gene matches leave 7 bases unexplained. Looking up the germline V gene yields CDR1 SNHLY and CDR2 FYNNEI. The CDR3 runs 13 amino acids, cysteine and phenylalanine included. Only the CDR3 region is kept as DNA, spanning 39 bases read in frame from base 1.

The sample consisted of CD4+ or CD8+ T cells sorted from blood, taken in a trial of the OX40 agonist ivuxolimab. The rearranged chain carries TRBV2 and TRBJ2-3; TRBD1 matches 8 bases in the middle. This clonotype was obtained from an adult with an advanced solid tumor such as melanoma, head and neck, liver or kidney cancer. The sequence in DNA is TGTGCCACCCCGGGACAGGATCCAGATACGCAGTATTTT. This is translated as CATPGQDPDTQYF. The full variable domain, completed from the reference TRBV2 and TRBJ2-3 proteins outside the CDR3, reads EPEVTQTPSHQVTQMGQEVILRCVPISNHLYFYWYRQILGQKVEFLVSFYNNEISEKSEIFDDQFSVERPDGSNFTLKIRSTKLEDSAMYFCATPGQDPDTQYFGPGTRLTVL.